Following are 21 T cell receptor beta chains from one sample sequenced in a study of shared clonotypes between healthy human individuals. The repertoire was sequenced with immunoSEQ multiplex PCR; TCRdb's copy has only in-frame clones and lacks some. This sample has some 2.4 million clones, with approximately 93% found just once. The sample taken for sequencing was naive CD4+ T cells from PBMCs. Regarding subset: CD45RA+ positively selected. All receptors come from a man between 18 and 35 years old in good health. Some clones in this sample may be carry-over from other donors' samples.

This clone is a singleton in its sample. This chain links TRBV27 with TRBJ2-7, with 11 bases aligning to TRBD2. Germline lookup yields CDR1 MNHEY and CDR2 SMNVEV (reference sequence). CDR3 length equals 14 residues. With V trimmed by 7 bases and J by 0 bases, 2 bases remained unmatched. DNA of the CDR3: TGTGCCAGCAACGGACTAGCGGGCTCCTACGAGCAGTACTTC. Translating it yields CASNGLAGSYEQYF.

The CDR3 is CASTKGGQDTQYF. CDR3 bases: TGTGCCAGCACCAAGGGGGGTCAAGATACGCAGTATTTT. The rearrangement links TRBV25-1 to TRBJ2-3, with D tentatively TRBD1 or TRBD2 (6 bases each). CDR1 and CDR2 from the germline V gene are MGHDK and SYGVNS. The CDR3 is 13 amino acids. V lost 7 bases and J 5 bases, leaving 13 bases between the germline ends.

This chain joins TRBV7-9 and TRBJ1-5; no reliable D call. CDR1 is SEHNR, CDR2 FQNEAQ, per germline (reference sequence). Deletions cut 0 bases from V and 0 bases from J, with 9 bases between. The CDR3 covers 16 residues. CDR3 in DNA: TGTGCCAGCAGCTTAGCGTTGGCAGATAGCAATCAGCCCCAGCATTTT. Its translation is CASSLALADSNQPQHF.

V gene TRBV11-2 combines with J gene TRBJ2-1; TRBD2 matches 8 bases. CDR1 is SGHAT and CDR2 is FQNNGV in the germline V gene. The length of the CDR3 is 18 residues. Losses at the gene ends were 5 bases for V and 0 bases for J; bases not matched to a gene: 12. CDR3 sequence (DNA): TGTGCCAGCAGCGCTTTACCCGGGACTAGAGGCTCCTACAATGAGCAGTTCTTC. Its translation is CASSALPGTRGSYNEQFF.

J is TRBJ1-2 and V is TRBV2, with TRBD1 identical over 9 bases. The CDR3 loop spans 15 amino acids. The germline V gene has CDR1 SNHLY and CDR2 FYNNEI. V was pared by 4 bases and J by 8 bases, with 11 bases of the junction left unmatched. CDR3 bases: TGTGCCAGCAGTGTCTACCCTAGACAGGGGGGCGGCTACACCTTC. This gives the protein CASSVYPRQGGGYTF.

The rearrangement joins TRBV30 to TRBJ2-1, with a possible D match to TRBD2 (6 bases). CDR3 length: 17 amino acids. The germline CDR1 and CDR2 sequences are GTSNPN and SVGIG (reference sequence). V was clipped by 1 base and J by 8 bases, with 24 bases between them. The CDR3 DNA sequence: TGTGCCTGGAGTGGGTTCTCTTACTCCATCCCGGGGGATGAGCAGTTCTTC. This sequence encodes CAWSGFSYSIPGDEQFF.

J is TRBJ2-5 and V is TRBV11-1; D uncertain. Germline-derived CDR1 and CDR2 are SGHAT and FQDESV (reference sequence). CDR3 length: 12 residues. The V end was cut by 5 bases, the J end by 2 bases, with 6 bases between. The CDR3 is CASSQKQETQYF. CDR3 DNA sequence: TGTGCCAGCAGCCAGAAGCAAGAGACCCAGTACTTC.

This rearrangement joins TRBV7-2 to TRBJ2-3; D uncertain. With 7 bases removed from V and 2 bases from J, the gap between germline ends came to 13 bases. Germline loops: CDR1 SGHTA, CDR2 FQGNSA. This CDR3 contains 14 residues. The CDR3 nucleotides read TGTGCCAGCACCTTCGGCGGCCTCACAGATACGCAGTATTTT. It codes for CASTFGGLTDTQYF.

V usage is TRBV11-2 and J usage is TRBJ1-1; D call uncertain. The CDR3 covers 14 residues. The germline V gene encodes CDR1 SGHAT and CDR2 FQNNGV. The ends were cut back, 0 bases at V and 8 bases at J, with 13 bases in the middle. The CDR3 bases are TGTGCCAGCAGCTTAGAAATCCAAGGATCCGAAGCTTTCTTT. It yields the protein CASSLEIQGSEAFF.

The chain recombines TRBV4-1 with TRBJ2-5; D tentatively fits TRBD1 or TRBD2 (6 bases each). The end of the DNA fits TRBJ2-7 better, so the J call may be wrong. Germline V gene sequence: CDR1 MGHRA, CDR2 YSYEKL. The length of the CDR3 is 14 residues. CDR3 in amino acids: CASSQGGAGREQYF. CDR3 DNA sequence: TGCGCCAGCAGCCAAGGGGGGGCTGGCCGCGAGCAGTACTTC.

The chain couples TRBV19 to TRBJ2-5; TRBD1 might be the D (6 bases). Germline V gene lookup returns CDR1 LNHDA and CDR2 SQIVND (reference sequence). This CDR3 spans 14 amino acids. V shed 5 bases and J shed 4 bases, with 14 bases lying between them. The CDR3, as DNA: TGTGCCAGTAGTGCCCACAGGGACCGAGAGACCCAGTACTTC. Translation: CASSAHRDRETQYF.

About this clone itself: In the same sample, other DNA sequences code for this CDR3. This chain joins TRBV19 and TRBJ1-5; D gene unclear. The V gene lost 2 bases and the J gene lost 2 bases, with 7 bases spanning the gap. This CDR3 has 14 residues. Looked up from germline, CDR1 is LNHDA and CDR2 is SQIVND (reference sequence). The CDR3 DNA is TGTGCCAGTAGTATAAGGGTTGGCAATCAGCCCCAGCATTTT. As protein: CASSIRVGNQPQHF.

The sample holds one count of this clone. The rearrangement joins TRBV19 to TRBJ2-1, with a possible D match to TRBD1 (5 bases). The CDR3 is made up of 14 amino acids. The V gene's germline CDR1 is LNHDA and CDR2 SQIVND (reference sequence). V was clipped by 3 bases and J by 9 bases, with 15 bases between them. The CDR3 region is CASSIRQRLGEQFF. CDR3 nucleotides: TGTGCCAGTAGTATCCGACAGCGACTCGGTGAGCAGTTCTTC.

This rearrangement joins TRBV19 to TRBJ1-1; D uncertain. The CDR3 totals 11 residues. Trimming stripped 8 bases from V and 0 bases from J, with 4 bases between. Germline loops: CDR1 LNHDA, CDR2 SQIVND (reference sequence). The CDR3 region has the DNA TGTGCCAGTGTCATGAACACTGAAGCTTTCTTT. Its protein is CASVMNTEAFF. The whole variable domain, filled in from reference TRBV19 and TRBJ1-1, reads DGGITQSPKYLFRKEGQNVTLSCEQNLNHDAMYWYRQDPGQGLRLIYYSQIVNDFQKGDIAEGYSVSREKKESFPLTVTSAQKNPTAFYLCASVMNTEAFFGQGTRLTVV.

A word on this clone: At the DNA level, this CDR3 is encoded by other sequences in the same sample as well. The gene calls are TRBV6-1 and TRBJ2-3, with D unresolved. Per the germline V gene, CDR1 is MNHNS and CDR2 is SASEGT. This CDR3 comprises 14 residues. The V and J ends lost 6 bases and 0 bases respectively, with 10 bases between them. The CDR3 here is CASRSGSSTDTQYF. CDR3 coding DNA: TGTGCCAGCAGGAGTGGGTCAAGCACAGATACGCAGTATTTT.

The chain is built from TRBV7-8 and TRBJ1-2; D call uncertain. The CDR3 length is 13 residues. Trimming took off 2 bases at V and 4 bases at J, with 8 bases between the two ends. Per the germline V gene, CDR1 is SGHVS and CDR2 is FQNEAQ. In nucleotides, the CDR3 is TGTGCCAGCAGCTTACTTCCATCCTATGGCTACACCTTC. As protein: CASSLLPSYGYTF.

A few counts support this clone. The gene calls are TRBV19 and TRBJ1-4; D is unclear. V was clipped by 3 bases and J by 0 bases, with 11 bases between them. Germline assignment: CDR1 LNHDA and CDR2 SQIVND (reference sequence). CDR3 length: 16 amino acids. The CDR3 DNA reads TGTGCCAGTAGTATGAGGACGCAAGCAACTAATGAAAAACTGTTTTTT. Its translation: CASSMRTQATNEKLFF.

The chain recombines TRBV10-3 with TRBJ1-3; unclear D gene. V gave up 7 bases and J gave up 0 bases, with 7 bases separating them. This CDR3 is 13 amino acids long. In germline, CDR1 is ENHRY, CDR2 SYGVKD. The CDR3 region is CAIMGLSGNTIYF. The CDR3 DNA reads TGTGCCATCATGGGCCTCTCTGGAAACACCATATATTTT.

The V call is TRBV5-1, the J call TRBJ2-7; 9 bases line up with TRBD1. Germline V gene sequence: CDR1 SGHRS, CDR2 YFSETQ. The CDR3 extends over 15 amino acids. V shed 7 bases and J 5 bases; nucleotides not matched to a gene: 13. DNA of the CDR3: TGCGCCAGCGGGCGAACCGGGACAGGGAACAACGAGCAGTACTTC. Protein sequence: CASGRTGTGNNEQYF. Based on the CDR3 plus reference TRBV5-1 and TRBJ2-7, the full variable domain is KAGVTQTPRYLIKTRGQQVTLSCSPISGHRSVSWYQQTPGQGLQFLFEYFSETQRNKGNFPGRFSGRQFSNSRSEMNVSTLELGDSALYLCASGRTGTGNNEQYFGPGTRLTVT.

This clone occurred a few times. The genes are TRBV28 and TRBJ2-5, with D maybe TRBD1 (6 bases). V lost 2 bases and J 6 bases, leaving 16 bases between the germline ends. Looked up from germline, CDR1 is MDHEN and CDR2 is SYDVKM. The CDR3 is made up of 15 amino acids. CDR3: CASSLPGEGWQTQYF. CDR3 bases: TGTGCCAGCAGTTTACCAGGGGAAGGGTGGCAGACCCAGTACTTC. The complete variable domain, with remaining parts taken from reference TRBV28 and TRBJ2-5, reads DVKVTQSSRYLVKRTGEKVFLECVQDMDHENMFWYRQDPGLGLRLIYFSYDVKMKEKGDIPEGYSVSREKKERFSLILESASTNQTSMYLCASSLPGEGWQTQYFGPGTRLLVL.

This clone was counted a few times. The rearrangement joins TRBV5-1 to TRBJ1-2; maybe TRBD1 (6 bases). Trimming stripped 0 bases from V and 0 bases from J, with 12 bases between. The CDR3 totals 16 residues. Germline assignment: CDR1 SGHRS and CDR2 YFSETQ. CDR3 coding DNA: TGCGCCAGCAGCTTGGGACAGACAGGAGCTAACTATGGCTACACCTTC. Translation: CASSLGQTGANYGYTF.